This T cell receptor (beta chain) was sequenced during a study of blood T cell repertoires in COVID-19. This clone occurred once. This CDR3 is 16 amino acids long. J lost 5 bases, V lost 5 bases, and 6 bases had no gene match. Germline V gives CDR1 SGHTA, CDR2 FQGNSA. Under the authors' procedure: Estimated nucleated cell counts came from reference gene primer amplification. Repertoires were generated with immunoSEQ multiplex PCR, while TCRdb's copy carries only in-frame clones and drops some. V and J calls and clone size are copied from that table; D and trimming were computed from the DNA. This table holds 29,000 or so clones, more than 80% found once.

The sequencing sample was made of peripheral blood. This clonotype was obtained from a man in his fifties or sixties with acute or convalescent COVID-19. The chain uses TRBV7-2 and TRBJ2-5, with 15 bases aligning to TRBD2. The CDR3 loop reads CASSRGLAGGRETQYF. CDR3 sequence (DNA): TGTGCCAGCAGCCGGGGACTAGCGGGAGGTAGGGAGACCCAGTACTTC.